The 5 T cell receptor beta chains listed next were all sequenced from one sample in a study of blood T cell repertoires in COVID-19. Generated by immunoSEQ multiplex PCR, the TCRdb table keeps only in-frame clones and is missing some. This table has almost 30,000 clones, 70% to 90% appearing once. The specimen was peripheral blood. The receptor set was obtained from a human donor in a cohort sampled during active COVID-19.

This clone has just a few counts. The chain employs TRBV4-2 and TRBJ2-5, with D unresolved. Germline CDR1 LGHNA, CDR2 YNFKEQ. V was pared by 0 bases and J by 1 base, with 9 bases between. The CDR3 has 15 amino acids. The DNA of the CDR3 is TGTGCCAGCAGCCAAGATTTCGCGGCCCAAGAGACCCAGTACTTC. Amino acids: CASSQDFAAQETQYF.

The rearrangement joins TRBV25-1 to TRBJ2-3, with 10 bases matching TRBD2. Germline trimming cut 6 bases from V and 6 bases from J; bases unmatched to any gene: 9. The V gene's germline CDR1 is MGHDK and CDR2 SYGVNS. This CDR3 is 15 amino acids long. CDR3 residues: CASRPSGGDRDTQYF. Written as DNA, the CDR3 is TGTGCCAGCAGGCCTAGCGGGGGCGATAGGGATACGCAGTATTTT.

The chain couples TRBV27 to TRBJ2-3, with 10 bases identical to TRBD2. Germline lookup yields CDR1 MNHEY and CDR2 SMNVEV (reference sequence). CDR3 size: 16 residues. V lost 3 bases and J lost 4; bases outside the gene matches: 7. This CDR3 is CASSLERGGEADTQYF. The CDR3 nucleotides read TGTGCCAGCAGTTTGGAGCGGGGGGGCGAGGCAGATACGCAGTATTTT.

The rearrangement joins TRBV12-5 to TRBJ2-1; 7 bases align to TRBD1. The CDR3 totals 15 residues. CDR1 is LGHNT and CDR2 is FRNRAP in the germline V gene. V lost 1 base, J lost 4 bases, and 4 bases stayed unmatched. The CDR3 protein is CASGLGQGSYNEQFF. For the CDR3, the DNA is TGTGCTAGTGGTTTGGGACAGGGTAGTTACAATGAGCAGTTCTTC.

The chain links TRBV19 to TRBJ2-2; 7 nucleotides align to TRBD2. Germline V lookup: CDR1 LNHDA, CDR2 SQIVND (reference sequence). J was trimmed by 8 bases and V by 3 bases; bases with no gene match: 3. The CDR3 spans 13 residues. CDR3 nucleotide sequence: TGTGCCAGTAGTATCGGTAGCGGGGGGGAGCTGTTTTTT. The encoded protein is CASSIGSGGELFF.